Reported below is one TCR beta chain. Its cognate antigen is unknown. This CDR3 contains 13 residues. This sample was included in a study of T cells expressing NK-cell markers. Background on the study: Investigators obtained TCR beta repertoires from sorted CD3+CD56+NKG2C+, CD3+CD56+NKG2C- and CD3+CD56-NKG2C+ T cells. Whole-study results and caveats: Dominant NKG2C+ clonotypes accounted for roughly 1.0-7.0% of CD8+ T cells in six donors. The study found these clonotypes also leading the CD3+CD56-NKG2C+ fraction in a few donors.

TCRdb processed the 5' RACE reads again and assigns one entry to each CDR3 protein, with no DNA. Its table lists approximately 170,000 distinct CDR3 sequences. The rearrangement links TRBV12-3 or TRBV12-4 to TRBJ1-1; TCRdb picks TRBD1, but there is no DNA to check that call. Sequencing used blood T cells: a sorted CD56 or NKG2C T cell subset, CD4+ or CD8+ T cells, or bulk PBMC T cells (not recorded which). This TCR was sampled from a man aged 18 to 69 in good health. CDR3 residues: CASPGQKNTEAFF.